The 10 T cell receptor beta chains listed next were all sequenced from one sample in a study of breast tumors, draining lymph nodes, adjacent tissues. TCRdb processed the multiplex PCR reads anew with MiXCR; each CDR3 protein has one entry. The sample contains around 250,000 distinct CDR3 sequences, approximately 36% of which appear only once. Samples came from axillary lymph nodes draining the breast cancer. Sample: axillary lymph node tissue. The receptors were gathered from a female donor with breast cancer. Some clones in this sample may be carry-over from other donors' samples.

The V and J genes are TRBV14 and TRBJ1-5, with D hard to call. The CDR3 is made up of 10 amino acids. The germline CDR1 and CDR2 sequences are SGHDN and FVKESK. CDR3 nucleotide sequence: TGTGCAGATAGCAATCAGCCCCAGCATTTT. Protein sequence: CADSNQPQHF.

In this sample, this clonotype turned up many times. The rearrangement links TRBV19 to TRBJ2-7; 7 bases line up with TRBD2. Per germline, CDR1 LNHDA and CDR2 SQIVND (reference sequence). This CDR3 region has 15 residues. Trimming removed 8 bases from V and 3 bases from J; junction bases left unmatched: 13. Written as DNA, the CDR3 is TGTGCCAGTTCCCGACCCGGGACTACGAGCTACGAGCAGTACTTC. Its translation: CASSRPGTTSYEQYF.

Regarding this clonotype: With a much larger clone just one base away, this may be a read error. The V gene is TRBV20-1, the J gene TRBJ1-2; 9 bases align to TRBD1. Germline CDR1 DFQATT, CDR2 SNEGSKA (reference sequence). The CDR3 sequence is 13 residues long. As DNA, the CDR3 is TGCAGTGCTAAGGGACAGGGCAACTATGCCTACACCTTC. This sequence encodes CSAKGQGNYAYTF.

This clonotype was recorded at least ten times. The rearrangement joins TRBV20-1 to TRBJ1-6; D not resolved. There are 14 residues in the CDR3. Per the germline V gene, CDR1 is DFQATT and CDR2 is SNEGSKA (reference sequence). The germline V and J ends were trimmed by 0 bases and 8 bases, with 11 bases remaining between them. CDR3 residues: CSAREIGNYSPLHF. DNA for the CDR3: TGCAGTGCTAGAGAAATCGGGAATTATTCACCCCTCCACTTT.

The chain uses TRBV10-2 and TRBJ2-7, with D uncertain. This CDR3 comprises 13 residues. Germline V gene lookup returns CDR1 WSHSY and CDR2 SAAADI. The V end was cut by 1 base, the J end by 5 bases, with 9 bases between. CDR3 amino acids: CASSEYTGNEQYF. For the CDR3, the DNA is TGCGCCAGCAGTGAGTATACGGGCAACGAGCAGTACTTC.

This clonotype was found once. This chain links TRBV6-2 or TRBV6-3 with TRBJ2-1; no definite D call. Germline V CDR1 and CDR2: MNHEY, SVGEGT. The CDR3 is 14 amino acids. Trimming removed 2 bases from V and 7 bases from J, with 12 bases in between. CDR3 region: CASSYTRLKNEQFF. The CDR3 DNA follows: TGTGCCAGCAGTTACACCAGGCTAAAGAATGAGCAGTTCTTC.

This clonotype came up many times. The V and J genes are TRBV19 and TRBJ2-5; the match to TRBD1 covers 8 bases. Germline lookup yields CDR1 LNHDA and CDR2 SQIVND (reference sequence). There are 16 residues in the CDR3. V dropped 1 base and J dropped 2; count of bases not matched to a gene: 6. CDR3 nucleotides: TGTGCCAGTAGTATAGGTACCGGGACAGGACAAGAGACCCAGTACTTC. This sequence encodes CASSIGTGTGQETQYF.

V gene TRBV20-1 combines with J gene TRBJ1-2, with 7 bases identical to TRBD1. The germline V gene encodes CDR1 DFQATT and CDR2 SNEGSKA (reference sequence). Losses at the gene ends were 1 base for V and 3 bases for J; bases not matched to a gene: 5. The CDR3 runs 14 residues. This CDR3 is CSARVTGDYYGYTF. The CDR3 DNA follows: TGCAGTGCTAGAGTAACAGGGGACTACTATGGCTACACCTTC.

This clonotype was seen many times. This chain connects TRBV14 to TRBJ1-2; 7 nucleotides match TRBD1. CDR1 and CDR2 from the germline V gene are SGHDN and FVKESK. The CDR3 extends over 15 amino acids. The junction had 3 bases not matched to a gene; V was cut back by 2 bases and J by 0 bases. CDR3 protein: CASSQPGQANYGYTF. As DNA, the CDR3 is TGTGCCAGCAGCCAACCCGGACAGGCTAACTATGGCTACACCTTC.

This clonotype was seen a handful of times. V usage is TRBV28 and J usage is TRBJ2-7; D is unresolved. V was clipped by 2 bases and J by 6 bases, with 5 bases between them. Germline V gene data show CDR1 as MDHEN and CDR2 as SYDVKM. The CDR3 covers 11 residues. CDR3 sequence: CASSLRVEQYF. DNA for the CDR3: TGTGCCAGCAGTTTACGGGTCGAGCAGTACTTC.